The 4 T cell receptor beta chains listed next were all sequenced from one sample in a study of cytomegalovirus exposure and HLA in healthy donors. Use of 60 Vbeta and 13 Jbeta primers characterized the PCR. The table came from immunoSEQ multiplex PCR; TCRdb's copy has only in-frame clones and leaves some out. The profile covers approximately 170,000 clones, with approximately 79% appearing a single time and 1.5% to 2% taken by the ten largest. Sequencing was done on a sample of PBMCs. The receptors here all came from a woman aged 18-29 years in good health and CMV-seronegative.

The chain combines TRBV7-3 with TRBJ2-5; 9 bases align to TRBD2. V trimming: 3 bases; J trimming: 5 bases; junction bases outside the gene matches: 13. Germline V gene lookup returns CDR1 SGHTA and CDR2 FQGTGA. The CDR3 loop spans 17 amino acids. Here the CDR3 DNA reads TGTGCCAGCAGCTTGGGGGCGGGAGGGCAGAAGATGGAGACCCAGTACTTC. Protein sequence: CASSLGAGGQKMETQYF.

This clone was counted between two and nine times. The chain carries TRBV7-3 and TRBJ2-6; 7 nucleotides align to TRBD1. The CDR3 is 13 residues long. The ends lost 6 bases at V and 12 bases at J; junction bases unmatched: 8. CDR1 is SGHTA, CDR2 FQGTGA, per germline. The CDR3 region has the DNA TGTGCCAGCAGTCTCGGGACAGATCGCGTCCTGACTTTC. It is translated as CASSLGTDRVLTF. The full variable domain, rest sourced from reference TRBV7-3 and TRBJ2-6, is GAGVSQTPSNKVTEKGKYVELRCDPISGHTALYWYRQSLGQGPEFLIYFQGTGAADDSGLPNDRFFAVRPEGSVSTLKIQRTERGDSAVYLCASSLGTDRVLTFGAGSRLTVL.

The J gene is TRBJ2-1, the V gene TRBV27, with D unresolved. CDR1 and CDR2 (germline): MNHEY, SMNVEV (reference sequence). This CDR3 is 14 amino acids long. The V end was cut by 10 bases, the J end by 0 bases, with 13 bases between. CDR3 sequence: CAISPKSSYNEQFF. In DNA, the CDR3 is TGTGCCATTTCACCGAAGAGCTCCTACAATGAGCAGTTCTTC.

The V and J genes are TRBV2 and TRBJ2-3; D is possibly TRBD1 (5 bases). The CDR3 is 16 amino acids. The V end was cut by 2 bases, the J end by 0 bases, with 12 bases between. Germline V gives CDR1 SNHLY, CDR2 FYNNEI. The CDR3 nucleotides are TGTGCCAGCAGTGAATTCCAGGGCACTAGCACAGATACGCAGTATTTT. Amino acid sequence: CASSEFQGTSTDTQYF.